This T cell receptor beta chain was profiled in a study of monozygotic twins with inflammatory bowel disease. Template switching incorporated UMIs with a 6-nucleotide sample barcode. TCRdb reprocessed the 5' RACE reads and keeps a single row for each CDR3 protein, giving no DNA. Its listing shows about 160,000 distinct CDR3 sequences. The CDR3 is made up of 16 amino acids. In germline, CDR1 is LGHDT, CDR2 YNNKEL (reference sequence). Sequenced sample: blood. This sequence joins TRBV3-1 and TRBJ2-3; TCRdb's D call, TRBD2, is unchecked because there is no DNA. The receptor comes from a human donor with ulcerative colitis or Crohn's disease, or a healthy co-twin of an affected twin (not recorded which). CDR3 sequence reads: CASSQDGWREVNTQYF.